Each of the 30 T cell receptor beta chains below was sequenced from the same sample in a study of shared clonotypes between healthy human individuals. Profiling relied on immunoSEQ multiplex PCR, and the TCRdb table lists in-frame clones only, not all of them. The sample holds roughly 1,500,000 clones, roughly 98.5% seen once. The sequenced sample consisted of naive CD4+ T cells sorted from blood. Regarding subset: CD45RA+ positively selected. These receptors were taken from a young man in good health.

This chain joins TRBV4-1 and TRBJ1-2; 7 bases line up with TRBD1. V was clipped by 1 base and J by 8 bases; unmatched bases: 7. CDR1 is MGHRA and CDR2 is YSYEKL in the germline V gene. CDR3 length: 14 residues. The CDR3 sequence: CASSQVEGAKGYTF. In DNA form, the CDR3 reads TGCGCCAGCAGCCAAGTTGAGGGGGCGAAGGGCTACACCTTC.

The CDR3 coding sequence is TGTGCCAGCAGCTTTGGCAGTACATCCTACGAGCAGTACTTC. It specifies CASSFGSTSYEQYF. V and J are TRBV7-9 and TRBJ2-7; no clear D gene. CDR1 and CDR2 from the germline V gene are SEHNR and FQNEAQ (reference sequence). V shed 3 bases and J shed 1 base, with 10 bases lying between them. This CDR3 is built from 14 residues.

V and J are TRBV7-3 and TRBJ2-2; D not certain. With 5 bases removed from V and 8 bases from J, the gap between germline ends came to 6 bases. CDR3 length: 11 residues. The germline CDR1 and CDR2 sequences are SGHTA and FQGTGA. The CDR3 sequence is CASSPGGELFF. CDR3 DNA sequence: TGTGCCAGCAGCCCCGGGGGGGAGCTGTTTTTT.

The chain uses TRBV18 and TRBJ2-5; D not resolved. The CDR3 is 15 residues long. Germline V gene sequence: CDR1 KGHSH, CDR2 LQKENI. The V end lost 2 bases, the J end lost 4 bases, and 14 bases lay between the germline ends. The CDR3 bases are TGTGCCAGCTCACCATTGGGCTCCCACCGAGAGACCCAGTACTTC. Protein product: CASSPLGSHRETQYF.

CDR3 residues: CATSTGFTYGYTF. CDR3 sequence (DNA): TGTGCCACCTCGACAGGATTCACTTATGGCTACACCTTC. The genes are TRBV2 and TRBJ1-2; tentative D call: TRBD1 (6 bases). The V end lost 10 bases, the J end lost 5 bases, and 17 bases lay between the germline ends. Per the germline V gene, CDR1 is SNHLY and CDR2 is FYNNEI. The CDR3 loop spans 13 amino acids. Based on the CDR3 plus reference TRBV2 and TRBJ1-2, the full variable domain is EPEVTQTPSHQVTQMGQEVILRCVPISNHLYFYWYRQILGQKVEFLVSFYNNEISEKSEIFDDQFSVERPDGSNFTLKIRSTKLEDSAMYFCATSTGFTYGYTFGSGTRLTVV.

A note on this clone: Other DNA variants within this sample encode the same CDR3. CDR3 residues: CSARLVYEQYF. The CDR3 coding sequence is TGCAGTGCCCGACTAGTCTACGAGCAGTACTTC. This sequence joins TRBV20-1 and TRBJ2-7, with D maybe TRBD2 (6 bases). CDR3 length equals 11 residues. Germline CDR1 reads DFQATT; CDR2 reads SNEGSKA (reference sequence). The germline V and J ends were trimmed by 6 bases and 3 bases, with 9 bases remaining between them.

V gene TRBV4-3 combines with J gene TRBJ2-1; 11 bases match TRBD2. The germline V gene has CDR1 LGHNA and CDR2 YSLEER. After removal of 4 bases from V and 6 bases from J, the junction contained 26 bases not matched to a gene. The CDR3 consists of 22 residues. CDR3 sequence reads: CASSRRAGSGLAGFGDPNEQFF. The CDR3 DNA reads TGCGCCAGCAGCCGAAGGGCGGGGTCAGGACTAGCGGGCTTCGGAGATCCCAATGAGCAGTTCTTC.

The chain carries TRBV27 and TRBJ2-7; a weak D match, TRBD2 (5 bases). Trimming pared 0 bases from V and 0 bases from J, leaving 9 bases between. The CDR3 consists of 15 residues. Germline V lookup: CDR1 MNHEY, CDR2 SMNVEV (reference sequence). CDR3 sequence: CASSLSLRGSYEQYF. DNA of the CDR3: TGTGCCAGCAGTTTATCTCTCCGGGGCTCCTACGAGCAGTACTTC.

V gene TRBV5-4 combines with J gene TRBJ2-1; 7 bases agree with TRBD2. The CDR3 contains 13 residues. The germline V gene encodes CDR1 SGHNT and CDR2 YYREEE (reference sequence). Trimming took 3 bases from V and 7 from J; bases not matched to a gene: 4. The CDR3 spells CASSSIAGNEQFF. CDR3 bases: TGTGCCAGCAGCTCCATAGCGGGTAATGAGCAGTTCTTC. The full variable domain, completed using reference TRBV5-4 and TRBJ2-1, is ETGVTQSPTHLIKTRGQQVTLRCSSQSGHNTVSWYQQALGQGPQFIFQYYREEENGRGNFPPRFSGLQFPNYSSELNVNALELDDSALYLCASSSIAGNEQFFGPGTRLTVL.

CDR3 region: CASRETSGAYNEQFF. In nucleotides, the CDR3 is TGTGCCAGCAGGGAGACTAGCGGGGCCTACAATGAGCAGTTCTTC. V usage is TRBV5-4 and J usage is TRBJ2-1; 11 nucleotides line up with TRBD2. V was pared by 5 bases and J by 2 bases, with 3 bases of the junction left unmatched. This CDR3 is 15 amino acids long. Germline assignment: CDR1 SGHNT and CDR2 YYREEE (reference sequence). Variable domain in full (rest from reference TRBV5-4 and TRBJ2-1): ETGVTQSPTHLIKTRGQQVTLRCSSQSGHNTVSWYQQALGQGPQFIFQYYREEENGRGNFPPRFSGLQFPNYSSELNVNALELDDSALYLCASRETSGAYNEQFFGPGTRLTVL.

The V gene is TRBV28, the J gene TRBJ1-4; the D gene is possibly TRBD1 (6 bases). The V gene lost 7 bases and the J gene lost 5 bases, with 11 bases spanning the gap. Germline lookup yields CDR1 MDHEN and CDR2 SYDVKM. This CDR3 has 13 residues. In nucleotides, the CDR3 is TGTGCCAGCATCGGCAGGGGAAATGAAAAACTGTTTTTT. It specifies CASIGRGNEKLFF. Full variable domain (outside the CDR3, taken from reference TRBV28 and TRBJ1-4): DVKVTQSSRYLVKRTGEKVFLECVQDMDHENMFWYRQDPGLGLRLIYFSYDVKMKEKGDIPEGYSVSREKKERFSLILESASTNQTSMYLCASIGRGNEKLFFGSGTQLSVL.

The CDR3 region is CAWSVKVNTEAFF. CDR3 DNA: TGTGCCTGGAGTGTAAAAGTAAACACTGAAGCTTTCTTT. The chain is built from TRBV30 and TRBJ1-1; D gene uncertain. Germline V CDR1 and CDR2: GTSNPN, SVGIG (reference sequence). Trimming stripped 0 bases from V and 2 bases from J, with 7 bases between. CDR3 length: 13 amino acids.

This chain joins TRBV30 and TRBJ2-5; D may be TRBD2 (5 bases). V dropped 1 base and J dropped 5 bases, with 14 bases sitting between them. CDR3 length: 14 amino acids. The germline gives CDR1 GTSNPN, CDR2 SVGIG (reference sequence). The CDR3 region has the DNA TGTGCCTGGAGTGAGGACTTCACTCGGGAGACCCAGTACTTC. It codes for CAWSEDFTRETQYF. Drawing the rest from reference TRBV30 and TRBJ2-5, the complete variable domain is SQTIHQWPATLVQPVGSPLSLECTVEGTSNPNLYWYRQAAGRGLQLLFYSVGIGQISSEVPQNLSASRPQDRQFILSSKKLLLSDSGFYLCAWSEDFTRETQYFGPGTRLLVL.

J is TRBJ2-5 and V is TRBV18, with D perhaps matching TRBD1 or TRBD2 (6 bases each). CDR3 length equals 15 residues. Germline loops: CDR1 KGHSH, CDR2 LQKENI. V was pared by 3 bases and J by 5 bases, with 16 bases between. The CDR3 DNA reads as TGTGCCAGCTCACCCATTTTCGGGGGCCAGGAGACCCAGTACTTC. As protein: CASSPIFGGQETQYF. The whole variable domain, filled in from reference TRBV18 and TRBJ2-5, reads NAGVMQNPRHLVRRRGQEARLRCSPMKGHSHVYWYRQLPEEGLKFMVYLQKENIIDESGMPKERFSAEFPKEGPSILRIQQVVRGDSAAYFCASSPIFGGQETQYFGPGTRLLVL.

The chain links TRBV13 to TRBJ2-2; D perhaps matches TRBD2 (5 bases). Deletions cut 10 bases from V and 0 bases from J, with 15 bases between. The CDR3 spans 15 residues. CDR1 PRHDT and CDR2 FYEKMQ come from the germline V gene (reference sequence). CDR3 sequence (DNA): TGTGCCACCACGAGGGTGGGATCGAACACCGGGGAGCTGTTTTTT. Translating it yields CATTRVGSNTGELFF.

The genes are TRBV11-2 and TRBJ2-5; D unclear. Trimming shortened V by 5 bases and J by 2 bases, and 9 bases separated the two germline ends. Looked up from germline, CDR1 is SGHAT and CDR2 is FQNNGV. CDR3 size: 13 residues. The CDR3 reads CASSPGQQETQYF. The CDR3 nucleotides read TGTGCCAGCAGCCCCGGCCAGCAAGAGACCCAGTACTTC.

Concerning this clone itself: Different DNA sequences within this sample yield the same CDR3. The chain carries TRBV28 and TRBJ1-2; D uncertain. The CDR3 spans 13 residues. Germline CDR1 reads MDHEN; CDR2 reads SYDVKM. V gave up 3 bases and J gave up 4 bases, with 9 bases separating them. The CDR3 is CASSFRAGYGYTF. The CDR3 nucleotides read TGTGCCAGCAGTTTCAGAGCGGGCTATGGCTACACCTTC.

Worth noting for this clone: The sample has other DNA sequences that encode this CDR3 too. The V and J genes are TRBV5-1 and TRBJ2-3, with 9 bases matching TRBD2. This CDR3 is built from 16 residues. With 0 bases clipped from V and 2 bases from J, the junction kept 4 bases outside the gene matches. Germline CDR1 and CDR2: SGHRS and YFSETQ. The CDR3 reads CASSLDLAGSTDTQYF. In DNA, the CDR3 is TGCGCCAGCAGCTTGGATCTAGCGGGATCCACAGATACGCAGTATTTT.

As to this clone: One junction end does not reproduce the germline sequence, and a read error may be involved. The chain combines TRBV7-7 with TRBJ2-1, with 8 bases matching TRBD2. This CDR3 is 18 amino acids long. Germline assignment: CDR1 SSHAT and CDR2 FNYEAQ (reference sequence). In DNA, the CDR3 is TGTGCTAGCAGCTCCATACTAGCGGAGGGGGGCAGCTACAATGAGCAGTTCTTC. This encodes CASSSILAEGGSYNEQFF.

V and J are TRBV7-8 and TRBJ2-1, with D possibly being TRBD1 (5 bases). The V gene lost 2 bases and the J gene lost 3 bases, with 8 bases spanning the gap. This CDR3 contains 14 residues. Germline V gene sequence: CDR1 SGHVS, CDR2 FQNEAQ. Written as DNA, the CDR3 is TGTGCCAGCAGCTTAAGGGGCGACTACAATGAGCAGTTCTTC. It codes for CASSLRGDYNEQFF.

The chain has TRBV10-2 and TRBJ2-7; 10 positions match TRBD2. In germline, CDR1 is WSHSY, CDR2 SAAADI. With V trimmed by 4 bases and J by 1 base, 4 bases remained unmatched. CDR3 length equals 15 residues. CDR3 sequence reads: CASSGGAGGSYEQYF. CDR3 coding DNA: TGCGCCAGCAGTGGAGGAGCGGGAGGGTCCTACGAGCAGTACTTC.

J is TRBJ2-1 and V is TRBV4-3, with D perhaps matching TRBD1 or TRBD2 (5 bases each). The V gene lost 2 bases and the J gene lost 8 bases, with 16 bases spanning the gap. The CDR3 has 15 amino acids. The germline gives CDR1 LGHNA, CDR2 YSLEER. CDR3 DNA: TGCGCCAGCAGCCAAACTAGGTTGTTGGGGGATGAGCAGTTCTTC. Its protein is CASSQTRLLGDEQFF.

This sequence joins TRBV7-2 and TRBJ2-1; TRBD2 agrees at 7 bases. The CDR3 covers 14 residues. The germline CDR1 and CDR2 sequences are SGHTA and FQGNSA. V lost 1 base and J lost 10; bases outside the gene matches: 7. For the CDR3, the DNA is TGTGCCAGCAGCTTAGGACTAGCCCTTACCGAGCAGTTCTTC. As protein: CASSLGLALTEQFF.

This clone was picked up one time. The chain uses TRBV11-1 and TRBJ2-1, with 15 nucleotides matching TRBD2. Germline-derived CDR1 and CDR2 are SGHAT and FQDESV (reference sequence). The CDR3 runs to 18 residues. V lost 7 bases, J lost 8 bases, and 15 bases stayed unmatched. The chain's CDR3 is CASTLGLAGGRVVDEQFF. CDR3 nucleotide sequence: TGTGCCAGCACCCTCGGACTAGCGGGAGGGAGGGTTGTGGATGAGCAGTTCTTC.

The CDR3 protein is CASSLAGISGGRYEQYF. DNA for the CDR3: TGTGCCAGCAGCTTAGCGGGAATTTCGGGGGGCAGGTACGAGCAGTACTTC. The chain is built from TRBV7-2 and TRBJ2-7, with a tentative D call TRBD2 (7 bases). The CDR3 consists of 17 residues. The germline CDR1 and CDR2 sequences are SGHTA and FQGNSA. Trimming pared 0 bases from V and 4 bases from J, leaving 19 bases between.

The chain recombines TRBV7-3 with TRBJ2-5; D gene ambiguous. The V end lost 5 bases, the J end lost 1 base, and 14 bases lay between the germline ends. The length of the CDR3 is 15 residues. Germline CDR1 and CDR2: SGHTA and FQGTGA. CDR3 in DNA: TGTGCCAGCAGCCTCAACCGGGCGTCCCAAGAGACCCAGTACTTC. Its translation: CASSLNRASQETQYF.

The chain uses TRBV5-1 and TRBJ2-3, with a tentative D call TRBD1 (5 bases). The CDR3 is 11 residues long. V was shortened by 7 bases and J by 2 bases, with 5 bases between the two germline ends. Germline CDR1 SGHRS, CDR2 YFSETQ. The DNA for the CDR3 is TGCGCCAGCGGACACACAGATACGCAGTATTTT. This sequence encodes CASGHTDTQYF.

The J gene is TRBJ2-1, the V gene TRBV14, with a possible D match to TRBD2 (5 bases). This CDR3 comprises 13 residues. Germline CDR1 is SGHDN and CDR2 is FVKESK. The V and J ends lost 4 bases and 9 bases respectively, with 13 bases between them. This CDR3 is CASSLQFEGEQFF. Here the CDR3 DNA reads TGTGCCAGCAGCCTTCAATTCGAGGGTGAGCAGTTCTTC.

This chain connects TRBV5-1 to TRBJ1-3, with no clear D. The CDR3 runs to 17 residues. The germline CDR1 and CDR2 sequences are SGHRS and YFSETQ. Trimming took off 0 bases at V and 0 bases at J, with 13 bases between the two ends. The CDR3 loop reads CASSLEGISLSGNTIYF. The DNA for the CDR3 is TGCGCCAGCAGCTTGGAAGGTATTAGTCTCTCTGGAAACACCATATATTTT.

V and J are TRBV4-1 and TRBJ2-1; D is tentatively TRBD1 or TRBD2 (5 bases each). The CDR3 extends over 15 amino acids. V lost 0 bases, J lost 7 bases, and 13 bases lay in between. In germline, CDR1 is MGHRA, CDR2 YSYEKL. The CDR3 spells CASSQDTGTENEQFF. DNA of the CDR3: TGCGCCAGCAGCCAAGATACGGGGACGGAGAATGAGCAGTTCTTC.